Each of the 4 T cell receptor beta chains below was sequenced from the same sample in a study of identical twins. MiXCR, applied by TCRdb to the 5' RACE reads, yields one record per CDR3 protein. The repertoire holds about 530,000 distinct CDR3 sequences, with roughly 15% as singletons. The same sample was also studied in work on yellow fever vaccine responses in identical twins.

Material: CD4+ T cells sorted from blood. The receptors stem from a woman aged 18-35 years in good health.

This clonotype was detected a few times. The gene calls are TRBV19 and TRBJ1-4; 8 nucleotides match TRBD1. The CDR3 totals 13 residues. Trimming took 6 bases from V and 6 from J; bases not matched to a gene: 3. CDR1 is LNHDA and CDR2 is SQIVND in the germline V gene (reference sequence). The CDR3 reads CASRDRDYEKLFF. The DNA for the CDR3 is TGTGCCAGTAGGGACAGGGACTATGAAAAACTGTTTTTT. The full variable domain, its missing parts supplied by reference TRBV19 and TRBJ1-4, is DGGITQSPKYLFRKEGQNVTLSCEQNLNHDAMYWYRQDPGQGLRLIYYSQIVNDFQKGDIAEGYSVSREKKESFPLTVTSAQKNPTAFYLCASRDRDYEKLFFGSGTQLSVL.

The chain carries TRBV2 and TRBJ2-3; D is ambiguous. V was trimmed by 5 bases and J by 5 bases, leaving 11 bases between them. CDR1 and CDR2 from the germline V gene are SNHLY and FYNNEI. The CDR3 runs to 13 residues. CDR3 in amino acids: CASSNSWGDTQYF. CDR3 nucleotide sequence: TGTGCCAGCAGTAATAGTTGGGGAGATACGCAGTATTTT.

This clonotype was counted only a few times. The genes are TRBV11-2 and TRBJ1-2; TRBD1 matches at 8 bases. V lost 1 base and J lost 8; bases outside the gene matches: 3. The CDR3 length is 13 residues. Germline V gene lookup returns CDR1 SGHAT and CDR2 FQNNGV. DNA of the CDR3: TGTGCCAGCAGCTTAGGACAGGGGCCAGGCTACACCTTC. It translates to CASSLGQGPGYTF.

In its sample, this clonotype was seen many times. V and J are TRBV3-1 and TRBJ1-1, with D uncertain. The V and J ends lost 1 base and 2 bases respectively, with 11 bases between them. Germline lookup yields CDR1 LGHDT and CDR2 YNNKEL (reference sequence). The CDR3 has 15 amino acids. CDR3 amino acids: CASSQGITYNTEAFF. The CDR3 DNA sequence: TGTGCCAGCAGCCAAGGGATTACATACAACACTGAAGCTTTCTTT.